This T cell receptor (beta chain) was sequenced during a study of blood T cell repertoires in COVID-19. Study background: Samples came from the United States, Italy and Spain, spanning acute and convalescent COVID-19. PBMCs, B-cell-depleted T cells, or T cells were the source of the cDNA or gDNA that made up the material.

In the authors' workflow: Nucleated cell number was recorded as an estimate derived from reference gene primer amplification. Some clones are missing from TCRdb's copy, which holds only in-frame ones; the method was immunoSEQ multiplex PCR. Clone size and V and J calls were adopted from that table, with D and trimming inferred from the DNA. The sample comprises some 130,000 clones, about 87% of which are singletons, and roughly 3.6% rests with the top ten. This receptor was identified in a woman aged 55 to 70 with acute or convalescent COVID-19. Sample: peripheral blood.

The CDR3 DNA follows: TGCAGCGTTGAGCAGGGGGCGGGTGGCTACACCTTC. This gives the protein CSVEQGAGGYTF. V usage is TRBV29-1 and J usage is TRBJ1-2, with TRBD1 matching over 8 bases. The V segment lost 3 bases and the J segment 7 bases; nucleotides outside the gene matches: 4. CDR1 SQVTM and CDR2 ANQGSEA come from the germline V gene. This CDR3 has 12 residues.